This TCR beta chain is drawn from a study of blood T cell repertoires in COVID-19. Across the whole study: There were acute and convalescent COVID-19 samples, and they came from the United States, Italy and Spain. Sources were T cells, B-cell-depleted T cells, or PBMCs; the material itself was cDNA or gDNA.

In the original workflow: Nucleated cell counts were estimated from reference gene primer amplification. Using immunoSEQ multiplex PCR, the repertoire was profiled, and TCRdb retains in-frame clones only, with some absent. That table furnishes V, J and clone size, whereas the DNA furnished D and trimming. Of under 150,000 clones listed, roughly 86% were seen once; the top ten hold around 16%. Germline lookup yields CDR1 SGHNT and CDR2 YYREEE (reference sequence). The CDR3 is made up of 16 amino acids. Trimming removed 4 bases from V and 3 bases from J; junction bases left unmatched: 10. This chain connects TRBV5-4 to TRBJ2-7; 10 nucleotides line up with TRBD2. The sample comprised peripheral blood. The sequence derives from a woman aged 45-65 years who had recovered from COVID-19. The CDR3 DNA follows: TGTGCCAGCAGCCCTTCTAGCGGGGGACCAAGCTACGAGCAGTACTTC. It specifies CASSPSSGGPSYEQYF.